This T cell receptor (beta chain) was recovered during a study of T cell changes during pregnancy in multiple sclerosis. This clone has only one observation. Libraries were prepared by immunoSEQ multiplex PCR; TCRdb keeps only in-frame clonotypes and omits some of them. The table has some 77,000 clones, roughly nine tenths seen once. The CDR3 length is 15 residues. The germline gives CDR1 SGHNT, CDR2 YYREEE (reference sequence). Trimming at V came to 0 bases and at J to 4 bases, leaving 6 bases not matched to a gene. Sequenced here: CD4+ T cells from peripheral blood mononuclear cells, sampled before pregnancy. This receptor was identified in a female donor with multiple sclerosis, enrolled in a pregnancy study. The chain couples TRBV5-4 to TRBJ1-2, with 7 bases aligning to TRBD1. In DNA form, the CDR3 reads TGTGCCAGCAGCTTGGAGGGGCAGGGGGGCTATGGCTACACCTTC. This codes for CASSLEGQGGYGYTF.